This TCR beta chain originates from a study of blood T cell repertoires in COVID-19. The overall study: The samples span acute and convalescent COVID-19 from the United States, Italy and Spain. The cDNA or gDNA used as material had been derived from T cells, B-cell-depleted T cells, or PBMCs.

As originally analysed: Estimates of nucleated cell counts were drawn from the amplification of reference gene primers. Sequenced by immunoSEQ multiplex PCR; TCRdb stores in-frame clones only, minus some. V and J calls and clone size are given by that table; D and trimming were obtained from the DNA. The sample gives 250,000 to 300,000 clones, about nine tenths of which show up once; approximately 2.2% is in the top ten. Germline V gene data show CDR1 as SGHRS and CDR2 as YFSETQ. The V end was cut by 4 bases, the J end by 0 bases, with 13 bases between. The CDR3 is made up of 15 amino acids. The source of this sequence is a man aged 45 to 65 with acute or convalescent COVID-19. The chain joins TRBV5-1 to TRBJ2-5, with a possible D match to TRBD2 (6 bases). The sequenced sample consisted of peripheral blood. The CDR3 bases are TGCGCCAGCAGCCCCCTCGGGGGAGACCAAGAGACCCAGTACTTC. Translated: CASSPLGGDQETQYF.